This paragraph covers one T cell receptor beta chain sequence. The data were obtained in a study of cytomegalovirus exposure and HLA in healthy donors. Primers: 60 Vbeta forward and 13 Jbeta reverse. The assay was immunoSEQ multiplex PCR, and TCRdb's table has in-frame clones only and misses some. The table records roughly 78,000 clones, roughly 60% of them present only once. CDR1 MGHRA and CDR2 YSYEKL come from the germline V gene. This CDR3 is built from 15 residues. V was pared by 4 bases and J by 10 bases, with 6 bases of the junction left unmatched. The sequenced sample consisted of PBMCs. The source of this sequence is a man aged 25 to 45 in good health and CMV-seropositive. This chain connects TRBV4-1 to TRBJ2-1, with 14 nucleotides matching TRBD2. CDR3 loop: CASSPGLAGGGEQFF. Here the CDR3 DNA reads TGCGCCAGCAGCCCCGGACTAGCGGGAGGTGGCGAGCAGTTCTTC.